This entry describes one T cell receptor (beta chain). Trimming pared 4 bases from V and 1 base from J, leaving 7 bases between. Germline values: CDR1 LGHDT, CDR2 YNNKEL (reference sequence). The CDR3 covers 13 residues. Original analysis: Nucleated cell counts were estimated from reference gene primer amplification. Generated by immunoSEQ multiplex PCR, the TCRdb table keeps only in-frame clones and is missing some. V and J calls and clone size are as listed in that table; D and trimming were resolved from the DNA. The sample includes about 270,000 clones, around 82% seen only once; the top ten take less than 4%. The data were taken from a study of blood T cell repertoires in COVID-19. Turning to the study itself: Donors in the United States, Italy and Spain gave samples during acute or convalescent COVID-19. T cells, B-cell-depleted T cells, or PBMCs supplied cDNA or gDNA.

The chain uses TRBV3-1 (or the pseudogene TRBV3-2) and TRBJ1-1; D is unresolved. The source is a woman under 30 with acute or convalescent COVID-19. Material for sequencing was peripheral blood. CDR3 in DNA: TGTGCCAGCAGCCCGGAGACGAACACTGAAGCTTTCTTT. Translation gives CASSPETNTEAFF.